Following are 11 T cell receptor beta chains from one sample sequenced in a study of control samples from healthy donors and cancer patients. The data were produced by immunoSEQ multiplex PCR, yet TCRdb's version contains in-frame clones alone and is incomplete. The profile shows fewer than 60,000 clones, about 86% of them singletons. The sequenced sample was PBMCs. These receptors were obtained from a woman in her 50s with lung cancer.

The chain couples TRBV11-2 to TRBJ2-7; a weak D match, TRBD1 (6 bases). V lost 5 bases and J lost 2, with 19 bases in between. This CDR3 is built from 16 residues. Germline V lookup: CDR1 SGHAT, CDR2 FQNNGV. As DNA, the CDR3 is TGTGCCAGCAGCCAAAGAGGAGGACAGATCCCCTACGAGCAGTACTTC. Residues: CASSQRGGQIPYEQYF. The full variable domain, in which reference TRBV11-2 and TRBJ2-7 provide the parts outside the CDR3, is EAGVAQSPRYKIIEKRQSVAFWCNPISGHATLYWYQQILGQGPKLLIQFQNNGVVDDSQLPKDRFSAERLKGVDSTLKIQPAKLEDSAVYLCASSQRGGQIPYEQYFGPGTRLTVT.

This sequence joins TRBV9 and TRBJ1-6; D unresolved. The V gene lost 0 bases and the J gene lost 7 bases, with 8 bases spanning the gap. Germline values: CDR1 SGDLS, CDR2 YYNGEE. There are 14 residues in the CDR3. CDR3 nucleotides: TGTGCCAGCAGCGTAGAACAGAGAAATTCACCCCTCCACTTT. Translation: CASSVEQRNSPLHF.

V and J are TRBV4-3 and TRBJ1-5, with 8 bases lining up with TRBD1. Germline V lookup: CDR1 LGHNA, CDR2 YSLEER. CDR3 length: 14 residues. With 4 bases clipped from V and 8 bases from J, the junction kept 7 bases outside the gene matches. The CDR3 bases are TGCGCCAGCAGCCTTCAGGGGGCTGGTGAGCCCCAGCATTTT. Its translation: CASSLQGAGEPQHF.

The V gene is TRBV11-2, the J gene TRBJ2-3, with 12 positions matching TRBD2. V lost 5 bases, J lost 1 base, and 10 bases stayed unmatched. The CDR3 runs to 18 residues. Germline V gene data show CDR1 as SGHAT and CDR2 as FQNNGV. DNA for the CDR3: TGTGCCAGCAGCCTGACTAGCGGGGGAGAGTGGCGCACAGATACGCAGTATTTT. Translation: CASSLTSGGEWRTDTQYF.

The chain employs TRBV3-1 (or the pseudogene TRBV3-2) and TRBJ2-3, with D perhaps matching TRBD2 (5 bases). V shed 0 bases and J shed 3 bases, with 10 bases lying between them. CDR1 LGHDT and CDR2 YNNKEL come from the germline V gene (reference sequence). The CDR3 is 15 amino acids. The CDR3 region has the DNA TGTGCCAGCAGCCAAGAGACGGGGTTAACAGATACGCAGTATTTT. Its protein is CASSQETGLTDTQYF.

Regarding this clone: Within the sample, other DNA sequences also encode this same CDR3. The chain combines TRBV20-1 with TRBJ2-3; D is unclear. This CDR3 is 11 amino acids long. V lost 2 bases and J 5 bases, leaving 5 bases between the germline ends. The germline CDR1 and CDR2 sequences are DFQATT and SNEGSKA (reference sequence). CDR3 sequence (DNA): TGCAGTGCTAGAAAGGGAGATACGCAGTATTTT. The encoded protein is CSARKGDTQYF.

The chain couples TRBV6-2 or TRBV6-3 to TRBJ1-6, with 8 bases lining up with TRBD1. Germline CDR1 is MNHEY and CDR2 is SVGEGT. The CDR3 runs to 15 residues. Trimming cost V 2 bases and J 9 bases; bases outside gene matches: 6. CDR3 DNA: TGTGCCAGCAGTTACCAGGGGGCAGGGAGTTCACCCCTCCACTTT. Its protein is CASSYQGAGSSPLHF.

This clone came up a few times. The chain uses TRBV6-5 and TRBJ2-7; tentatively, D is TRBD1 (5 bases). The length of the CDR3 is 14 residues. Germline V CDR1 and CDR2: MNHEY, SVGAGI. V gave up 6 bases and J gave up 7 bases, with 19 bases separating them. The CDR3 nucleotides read TGTGCCAGCAGCAGTTTACAGGTGGCTCGGGAGCAGTACTTC. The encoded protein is CASSSLQVAREQYF.

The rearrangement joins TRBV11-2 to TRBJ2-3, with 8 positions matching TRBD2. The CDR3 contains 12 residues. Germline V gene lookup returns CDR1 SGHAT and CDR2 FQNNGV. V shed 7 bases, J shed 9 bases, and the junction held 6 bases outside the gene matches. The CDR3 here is CASTSSGGTQYF. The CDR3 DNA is TGTGCCAGCACCTCCAGCGGGGGAACGCAGTATTTT. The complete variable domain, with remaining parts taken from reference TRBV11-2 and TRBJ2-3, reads EAGVAQSPRYKIIEKRQSVAFWCNPISGHATLYWYQQILGQGPKLLIQFQNNGVVDDSQLPKDRFSAERLKGVDSTLKIQPAKLEDSAVYLCASTSSGGTQYFGPGTRLTVL.

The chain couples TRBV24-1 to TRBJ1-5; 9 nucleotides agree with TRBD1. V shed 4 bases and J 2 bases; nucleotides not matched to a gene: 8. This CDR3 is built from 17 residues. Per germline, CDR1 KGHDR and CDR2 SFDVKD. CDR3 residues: CATSDHGQGYGNQPQHF. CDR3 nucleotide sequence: TGTGCCACCAGTGACCACGGACAGGGGTATGGCAATCAGCCCCAGCATTTT.

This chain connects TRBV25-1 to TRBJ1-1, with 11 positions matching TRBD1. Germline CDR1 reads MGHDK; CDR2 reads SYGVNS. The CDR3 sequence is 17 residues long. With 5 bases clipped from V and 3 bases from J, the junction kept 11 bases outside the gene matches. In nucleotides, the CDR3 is TGTGCCAGCAGTACAGGGACAGGGGGTAAAAAGTACACTGAAGCTTTCTTT. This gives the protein CASSTGTGGKKYTEAFF.